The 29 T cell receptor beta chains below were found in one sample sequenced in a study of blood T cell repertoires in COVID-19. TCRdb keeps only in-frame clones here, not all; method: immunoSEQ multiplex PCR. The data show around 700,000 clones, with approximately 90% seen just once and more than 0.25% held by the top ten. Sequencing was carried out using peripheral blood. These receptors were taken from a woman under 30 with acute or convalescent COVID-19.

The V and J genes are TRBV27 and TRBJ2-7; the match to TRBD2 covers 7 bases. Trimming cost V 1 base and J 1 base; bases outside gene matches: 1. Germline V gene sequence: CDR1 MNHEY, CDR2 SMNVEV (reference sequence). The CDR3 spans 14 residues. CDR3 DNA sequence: TGTGCCAGCAGTTTATGGGAGGGTTCCTACGAGCAGTACTTC. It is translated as CASSLWEGSYEQYF.

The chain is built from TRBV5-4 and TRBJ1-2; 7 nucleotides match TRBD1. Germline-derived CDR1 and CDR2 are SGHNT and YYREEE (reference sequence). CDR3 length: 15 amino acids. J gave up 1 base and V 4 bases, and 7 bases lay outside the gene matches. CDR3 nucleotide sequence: TGTGCCAGCAGCCTAACAGGGGCAAATAACTATGGCTACACCTTC. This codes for CASSLTGANNYGYTF.

The CDR3 spells CASSWTGLGGTEAFF. The CDR3 DNA is TGCGCCAGCAGCTGGACGGGGCTTGGGGGGACTGAAGCTTTCTTT. This chain connects TRBV5-1 to TRBJ1-1; a weak D match, TRBD1 (5 bases). The CDR3 contains 15 residues. The V and J ends lost 3 bases and 5 bases respectively, with 17 bases between them. Per the germline V gene, CDR1 is SGHRS and CDR2 is YFSETQ.

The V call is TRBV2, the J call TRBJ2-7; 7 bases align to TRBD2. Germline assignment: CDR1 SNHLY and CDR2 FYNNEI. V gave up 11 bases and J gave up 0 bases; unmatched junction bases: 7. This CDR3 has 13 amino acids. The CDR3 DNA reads TGTGCCGCTTTCGCGGGGGACTCCTACGAGCAGTACTTC. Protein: CAAFAGDSYEQYF.

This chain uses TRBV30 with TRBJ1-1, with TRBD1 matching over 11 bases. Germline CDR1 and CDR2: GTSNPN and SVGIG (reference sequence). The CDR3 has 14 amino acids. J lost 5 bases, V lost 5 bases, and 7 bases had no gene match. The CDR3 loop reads CAWSLDRGHTEAFF. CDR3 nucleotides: TGTGCCTGGTCCTTGGACAGGGGGCATACTGAAGCTTTCTTT.

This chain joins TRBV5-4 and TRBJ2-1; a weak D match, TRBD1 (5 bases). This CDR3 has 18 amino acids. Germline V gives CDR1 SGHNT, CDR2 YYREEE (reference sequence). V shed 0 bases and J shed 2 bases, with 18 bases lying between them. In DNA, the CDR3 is TGTGCCAGCAGCTTGGCCGTGGAGATGCCAGGGCCCTACAATGAGCAGTTCTTC. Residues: CASSLAVEMPGPYNEQFF.

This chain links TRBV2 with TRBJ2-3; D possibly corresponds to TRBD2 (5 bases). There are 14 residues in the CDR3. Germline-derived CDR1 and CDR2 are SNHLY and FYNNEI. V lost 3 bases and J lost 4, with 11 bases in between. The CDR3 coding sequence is TGTGCCAGCAGTGACCGGGGTCTCCCAGATACGCAGTATTTT. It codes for CASSDRGLPDTQYF.

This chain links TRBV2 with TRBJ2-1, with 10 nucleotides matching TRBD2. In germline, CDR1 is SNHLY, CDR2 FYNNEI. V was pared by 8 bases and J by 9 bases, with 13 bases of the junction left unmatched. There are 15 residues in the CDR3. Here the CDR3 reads CASLQASGGAIEQFF. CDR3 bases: TGTGCCAGCCTCCAAGCCAGCGGGGGGGCCATTGAGCAGTTCTTC.

For the CDR3, the DNA is TGTGCCAGCAGCTTAGGGACAGGGTTTTCGTGGACCCAGTACTTC. Its protein is CASSLGTGFSWTQYF. V usage is TRBV7-2 and J usage is TRBJ2-5, with TRBD1 matching over 8 bases. J gave up 7 bases and V 1 base, and 8 bases lay outside the gene matches. Per germline, CDR1 SGHTA and CDR2 FQGNSA. The CDR3 runs to 15 residues.

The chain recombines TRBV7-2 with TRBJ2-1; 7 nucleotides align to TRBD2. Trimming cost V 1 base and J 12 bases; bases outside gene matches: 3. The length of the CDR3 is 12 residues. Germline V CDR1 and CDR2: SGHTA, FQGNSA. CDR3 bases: TGTGCCAGCAGCTTAGTTGAGCGGGGGCAGTTCTTC. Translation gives CASSLVERGQFF.

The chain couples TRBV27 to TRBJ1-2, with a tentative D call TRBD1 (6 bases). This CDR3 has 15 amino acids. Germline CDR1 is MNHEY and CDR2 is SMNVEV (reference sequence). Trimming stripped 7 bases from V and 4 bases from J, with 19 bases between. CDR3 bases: TGTGCCAGCACCCTACGGGGGGGGGCGGGCTATGGCTACACCTTC. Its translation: CASTLRGGAGYGYTF.

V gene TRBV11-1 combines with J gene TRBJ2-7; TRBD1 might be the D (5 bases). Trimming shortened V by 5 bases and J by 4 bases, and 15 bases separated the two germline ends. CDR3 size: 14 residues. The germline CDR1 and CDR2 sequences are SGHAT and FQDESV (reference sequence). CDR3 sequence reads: CASSPHSPGYEQYF. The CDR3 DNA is TGTGCCAGCAGCCCACATTCCCCAGGGTACGAGCAGTACTTC.

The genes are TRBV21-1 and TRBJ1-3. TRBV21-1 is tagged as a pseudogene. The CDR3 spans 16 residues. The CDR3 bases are TGTGCCAGCAGCGCCCGACTGAAGAGCTCTGGAAACACCATATATTTT. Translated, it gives CASSARLKSSGNTIYF.

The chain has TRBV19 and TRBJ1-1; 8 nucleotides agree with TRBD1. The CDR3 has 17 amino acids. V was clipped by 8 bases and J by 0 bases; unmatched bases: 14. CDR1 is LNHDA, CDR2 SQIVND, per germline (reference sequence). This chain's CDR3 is CASGGASGGGMNTEAFF. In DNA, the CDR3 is TGTGCCAGTGGCGGGGCCTCAGGGGGCGGGATGAACACTGAAGCTTTCTTT.

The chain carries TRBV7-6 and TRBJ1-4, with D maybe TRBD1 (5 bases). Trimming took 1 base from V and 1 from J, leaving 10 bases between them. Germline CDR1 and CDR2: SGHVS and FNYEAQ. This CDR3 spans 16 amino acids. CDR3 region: CASSLVSGGTNEKLFF. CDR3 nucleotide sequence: TGTGCCAGCAGCTTAGTGTCGGGGGGAACTAATGAAAAACTGTTTTTT.

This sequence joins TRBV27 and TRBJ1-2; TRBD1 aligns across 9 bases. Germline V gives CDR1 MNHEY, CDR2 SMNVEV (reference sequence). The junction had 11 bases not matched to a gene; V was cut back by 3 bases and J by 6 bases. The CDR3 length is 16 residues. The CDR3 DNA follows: TGTGCCAGCAGTTTGTTTGCCTGGGACAGGGAGCATGGCTACACCTTC. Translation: CASSLFAWDREHGYTF.

The CDR3 sequence: CSATQLQGEYGYTF. The CDR3 bases are TGCAGCGCTACTCAACTACAGGGGGAATATGGCTACACCTTC. J is TRBJ1-2 and V is TRBV29-1, with 8 bases lining up with TRBD1. Germline CDR1 and CDR2: SQVTM and ANQGSEA. CDR3 size: 14 residues. The J segment lost 5 bases and the V segment lost 7 bases, leaving 12 bases of the junction unmatched.

CDR3 in amino acids: CASSLLLHTEAFF. CDR3 DNA: TGCGCCAGCAGCTTGCTGCTACACACTGAAGCTTTCTTT. The chain combines TRBV5-1 with TRBJ1-1; the D is unclear. The CDR3 length is 13 residues. The germline V gene encodes CDR1 SGHRS and CDR2 YFSETQ. The germline V and J ends were trimmed by 1 base and 3 bases, with 7 bases remaining between them.

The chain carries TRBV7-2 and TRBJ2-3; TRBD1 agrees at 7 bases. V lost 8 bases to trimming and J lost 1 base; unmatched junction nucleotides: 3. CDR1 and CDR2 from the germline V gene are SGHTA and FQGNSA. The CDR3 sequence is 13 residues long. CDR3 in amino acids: CASRTGGTDTQYF. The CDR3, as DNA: TGTGCCAGCCGAACAGGGGGCACAGATACGCAGTATTTT.

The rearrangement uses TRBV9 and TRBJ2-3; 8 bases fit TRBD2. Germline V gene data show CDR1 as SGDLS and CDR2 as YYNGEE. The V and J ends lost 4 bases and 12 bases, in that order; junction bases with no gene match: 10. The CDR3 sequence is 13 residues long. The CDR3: CASSPGGGRTQYF. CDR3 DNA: TGTGCCAGCAGCCCCGGGGGGGGACGGACACAGTATTTT. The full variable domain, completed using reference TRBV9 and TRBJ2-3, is DSGVTQTPKHLITATGQRVTLRCSPRSGDLSVYWYQQSLDQGLQFLIQYYNGEERAKGNILERFSAQQFPDLHSELNLSSLELGDSALYFCASSPGGGRTQYFGPGTRLTVL.

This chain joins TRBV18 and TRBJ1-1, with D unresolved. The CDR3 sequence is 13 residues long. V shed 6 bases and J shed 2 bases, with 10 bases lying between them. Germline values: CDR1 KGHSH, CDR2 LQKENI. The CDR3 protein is CASSQNPNTEAFF. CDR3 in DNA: TGTGCCAGCTCCCAGAACCCAAACACTGAAGCTTTCTTT.

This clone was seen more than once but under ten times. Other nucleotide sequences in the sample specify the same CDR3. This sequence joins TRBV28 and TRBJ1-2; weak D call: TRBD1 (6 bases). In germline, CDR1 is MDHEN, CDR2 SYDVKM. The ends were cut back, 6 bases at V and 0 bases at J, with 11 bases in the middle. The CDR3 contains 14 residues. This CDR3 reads CASSLGQSNYGYTF. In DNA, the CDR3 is TGTGCCAGCAGCCTAGGACAGTCTAACTATGGCTACACCTTC.

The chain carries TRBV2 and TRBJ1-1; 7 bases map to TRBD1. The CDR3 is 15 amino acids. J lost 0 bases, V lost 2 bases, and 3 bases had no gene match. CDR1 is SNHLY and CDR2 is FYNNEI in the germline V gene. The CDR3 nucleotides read TGTGCCAGCAGTGAAATCAGGGGGATGAACACTGAAGCTTTCTTT. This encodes CASSEIRGMNTEAFF.

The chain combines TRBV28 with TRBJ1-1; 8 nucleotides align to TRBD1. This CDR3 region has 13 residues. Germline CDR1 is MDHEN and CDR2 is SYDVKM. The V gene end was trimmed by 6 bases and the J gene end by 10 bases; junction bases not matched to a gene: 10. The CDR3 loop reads CASRLGQGLGAFF. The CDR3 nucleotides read TGTGCCAGCAGACTAGGACAGGGTCTAGGAGCTTTCTTT.

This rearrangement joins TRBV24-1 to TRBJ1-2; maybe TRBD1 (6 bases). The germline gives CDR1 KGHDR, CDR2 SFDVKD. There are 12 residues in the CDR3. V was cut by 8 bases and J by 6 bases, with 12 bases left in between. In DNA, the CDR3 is TGTGCCACCACCCTGGACAGACATGGCTACACCTTC. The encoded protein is CATTLDRHGYTF.

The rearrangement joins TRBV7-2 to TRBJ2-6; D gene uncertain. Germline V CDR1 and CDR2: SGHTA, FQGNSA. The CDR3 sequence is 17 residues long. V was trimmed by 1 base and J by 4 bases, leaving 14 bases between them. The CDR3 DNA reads TGTGCCAGCAGCTTAGGTACCGGGTTTGGCGGGGCCAACGTCCTGACTTTC. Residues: CASSLGTGFGGANVLTF.

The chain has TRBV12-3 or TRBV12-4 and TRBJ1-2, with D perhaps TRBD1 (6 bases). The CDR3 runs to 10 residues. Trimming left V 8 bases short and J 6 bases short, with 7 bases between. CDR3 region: CASGGHGYTF. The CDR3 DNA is TGTGCCAGCGGGGGCCATGGCTACACCTTC.

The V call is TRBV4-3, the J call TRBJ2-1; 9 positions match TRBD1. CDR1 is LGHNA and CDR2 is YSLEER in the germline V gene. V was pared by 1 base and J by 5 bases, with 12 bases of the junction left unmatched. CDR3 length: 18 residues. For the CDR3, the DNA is TGCGCCAGCAGCCAAGCCCAGATAGTGGGACAGGGCAACAATGAGCAGTTCTTC. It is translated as CASSQAQIVGQGNNEQFF.

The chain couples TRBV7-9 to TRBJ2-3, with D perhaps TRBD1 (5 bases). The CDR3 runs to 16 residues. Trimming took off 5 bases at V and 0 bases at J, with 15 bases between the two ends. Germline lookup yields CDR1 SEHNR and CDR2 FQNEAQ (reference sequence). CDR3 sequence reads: CASSPLGATSTDTQYF. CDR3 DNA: TGTGCCAGCAGCCCACTTGGGGCGACTAGCACAGATACGCAGTATTTT.